These T cell receptor beta chains were read from a single sample in a study of blood T cell repertoires in COVID-19. TCRdb keeps only in-frame clones here, not all; method: immunoSEQ multiplex PCR. The sample holds about 130,000 clones; roughly 80% are singletons and the top ten take more than 2.5%. The sequenced sample consisted of peripheral blood. The source is a woman of 80 years or more with acute or convalescent COVID-19. Both conserved end residues are part of each CDR3. Each record gives: J gene, D gene, V gene, clone size, CDR3 DNA, CDR3 protein. The D gene is left open where the match is weak. Where a row states a size, it is once, few, many or the class of an expanded clone; other rows omit it.

j_gene: TRBJ1-1; d_gene: TRBD1; v_gene: TRBV2; abundance: .; CDR3nt: TGTGCCAGCAGGGGACAGCTGAACACTGAAGCTTTCTTT; CDR3aa: CASRGQLNTEAFF
j_gene: TRBJ2-7; d_gene: .; v_gene: TRBV4-3; abundance: .; CDR3nt: TGCGCCAGCAGCGAGGGTTCCGCCTATCCCTACGAGCAGTACTTC; CDR3aa: CASSEGSAYPYEQYF
j_gene: TRBJ1-1; d_gene: .; v_gene: TRBV5-6; abundance: .; CDR3nt: TGTGCCAGCAGCTTAGTGTCAGGGGACACTGAAGCTTTCTTT; CDR3aa: CASSLVSGDTEAFF
j_gene: TRBJ1-3; d_gene: .; v_gene: TRBV7-2; abundance: .; CDR3nt: TGTGCCAGCAGCTTAGTGGGGAGTTTGGCTGGAAACACCATATATTTT; CDR3aa: CASSLVGSLAGNTIYF
j_gene: TRBJ1-3; d_gene: .; v_gene: TRBV30; abundance: .; CDR3nt: TGTGCCTGGAGTGTCGGGGGGCTTGGAAACACCATATATTTT; CDR3aa: CAWSVGGLGNTIYF
j_gene: TRBJ1-6; d_gene: TRBD1; v_gene: TRBV12-5; abundance: .; CDR3nt: TGTGCTAGTGCCGGGGACAGGAGCTCCTATAATTCACCCCTCCACTTT; CDR3aa: CASAGDRSSYNSPLHF
j_gene: TRBJ1-2; d_gene: TRBD1; v_gene: TRBV19; abundance: .; CDR3nt: TGTGCCAGTCTACCGAGGGGGCGACTCTATGGCTACACCTTC; CDR3aa: CASLPRGRLYGYTF
j_gene: TRBJ1-6; d_gene: .; v_gene: TRBV6-2/TRBV6-3; abundance: .; CDR3nt: TGTGCCAGCAGTAATCCTCGGGACAAGAGCTCCTATAATTCACCCCTCCACTTT; CDR3aa: CASSNPRDKSSYNSPLHF
j_gene: TRBJ1-2; d_gene: .; v_gene: TRBV6-2/TRBV6-3; abundance: .; CDR3nt: TGTGCCAGCAGTTACTCGACCAGGGCTGATGGCTACACCTTC; CDR3aa: CASSYSTRADGYTF
j_gene: TRBJ2-1; d_gene: TRBD2; v_gene: TRBV7-9; abundance: .; CDR3nt: TGTGCCAGCAGCCAACCCCCGGGAGGGGGGCCGTGGAATGAGCAGTTCTTC; CDR3aa: CASSQPPGGGPWNEQFF
j_gene: TRBJ1-2; d_gene: .; v_gene: TRBV18; abundance: .; CDR3nt: TGTGCCAGCTCACCAGACGGGGGCTATGGCTACACCTTC; CDR3aa: CASSPDGGYGYTF
j_gene: TRBJ2-2; d_gene: TRBD1; v_gene: TRBV12-5; abundance: .; CDR3nt: TGTGCTAGTGGAACCGGACAGGGATACACCGGGGAGCTGTTTTTT; CDR3aa: CASGTGQGYTGELFF
j_gene: TRBJ1-1; d_gene: .; v_gene: TRBV29-1; abundance: .; CDR3nt: TGCAGCGTTGTAGGGCAGGGAATTGAAGCTTTCTTT; CDR3aa: CSVVGQGIEAFF
j_gene: TRBJ1-5; d_gene: TRBD1; v_gene: TRBV7-2; abundance: .; CDR3nt: TGTGCCAGCAGCGGGGACAGTGTAAACAATCAGCCCCAGCATTTT; CDR3aa: CASSGDSVNNQPQHF
j_gene: TRBJ2-3; d_gene: .; v_gene: TRBV2; abundance: .; CDR3nt: TGTGCCAGCAGACAGGAAGCTGCGGATACGCAGTATTTT; CDR3aa: CASRQEAADTQYF
j_gene: TRBJ1-1; d_gene: .; v_gene: TRBV11-3; abundance: .; CDR3nt: TGTGCCAGCAGCTTAGTACGGGGCACTGAAGCTTTCTTT; CDR3aa: CASSLVRGTEAFF
j_gene: TRBJ2-5; d_gene: .; v_gene: TRBV19; abundance: .; CDR3nt: TGTGCCAGCAGGGGTGGGGAGACCCAGTACTTC; CDR3aa: CASRGGETQYF
j_gene: TRBJ2-1; d_gene: .; v_gene: TRBV18; abundance: .; CDR3nt: TGTGCCAGCTCACTCAACGGGGGGCCATACAATGAGCAGTTCTTC; CDR3aa: CASSLNGGPYNEQFF
j_gene: TRBJ2-3; d_gene: TRBD2; v_gene: TRBV5-1; abundance: .; CDR3nt: TGCGCCAGCAGCTTGGTCCCAGGGACTAGCGGGGGAGGGGGCACAGATACGCAGTATTTT; CDR3aa: CASSLVPGTSGGGGTDTQYF
j_gene: TRBJ1-3; d_gene: .; v_gene: TRBV5-1; abundance: once; CDR3nt: TGCGCCAGCAGCTTGGGAGGGATTGGAAACACCATATATTTT; CDR3aa: CASSLGGIGNTIYF
j_gene: TRBJ1-5; d_gene: .; v_gene: TRBV27; abundance: once; CDR3nt: TGTGCCAGCAGGCCAGGGTATAGCAATCAGCCCCAGCATTTT; CDR3aa: CASRPGYSNQPQHF
j_gene: TRBJ1-3; d_gene: .; v_gene: TRBV6-1; abundance: .; CDR3nt: TGTGCCAGCAGTGAGCTAGGAATCTCTGGAAACACCATATATTTT; CDR3aa: CASSELGISGNTIYF